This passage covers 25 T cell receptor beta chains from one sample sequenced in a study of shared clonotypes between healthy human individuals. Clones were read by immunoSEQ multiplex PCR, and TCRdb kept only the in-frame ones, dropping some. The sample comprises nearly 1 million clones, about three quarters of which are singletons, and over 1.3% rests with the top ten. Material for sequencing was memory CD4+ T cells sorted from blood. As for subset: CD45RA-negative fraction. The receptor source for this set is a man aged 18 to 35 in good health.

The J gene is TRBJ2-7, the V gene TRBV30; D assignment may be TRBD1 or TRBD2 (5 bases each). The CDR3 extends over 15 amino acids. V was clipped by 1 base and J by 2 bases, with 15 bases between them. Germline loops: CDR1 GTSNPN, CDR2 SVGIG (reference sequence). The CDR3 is CAWSGRGMGPYEQYF. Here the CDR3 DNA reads TGTGCCTGGAGTGGACGAGGGATGGGACCCTACGAGCAGTACTTC. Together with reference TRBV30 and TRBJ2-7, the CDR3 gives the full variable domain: SQTIHQWPATLVQPVGSPLSLECTVEGTSNPNLYWYRQAAGRGLQLLFYSVGIGQISSEVPQNLSASRPQDRQFILSSKKLLLSDSGFYLCAWSGRGMGPYEQYFGPGTRLTVT.

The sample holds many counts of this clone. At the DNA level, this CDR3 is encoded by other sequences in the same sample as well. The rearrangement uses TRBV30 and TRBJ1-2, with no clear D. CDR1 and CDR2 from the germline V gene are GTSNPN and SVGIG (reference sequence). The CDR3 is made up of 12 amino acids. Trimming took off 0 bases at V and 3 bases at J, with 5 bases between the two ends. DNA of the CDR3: TGTGCCTGGAGTGTAACAGACTATGGCTACACCTTC. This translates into CAWSVTDYGYTF. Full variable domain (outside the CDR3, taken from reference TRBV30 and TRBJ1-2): SQTIHQWPATLVQPVGSPLSLECTVEGTSNPNLYWYRQAAGRGLQLLFYSVGIGQISSEVPQNLSASRPQDRQFILSSKKLLLSDSGFYLCAWSVTDYGYTFGSGTRLTVV.

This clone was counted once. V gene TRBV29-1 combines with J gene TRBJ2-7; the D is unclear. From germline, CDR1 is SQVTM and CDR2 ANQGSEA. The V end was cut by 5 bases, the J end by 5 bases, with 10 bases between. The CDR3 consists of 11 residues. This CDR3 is CSVTELNEQYF. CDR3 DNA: TGCAGCGTTACGGAATTAAACGAGCAGTACTTC.

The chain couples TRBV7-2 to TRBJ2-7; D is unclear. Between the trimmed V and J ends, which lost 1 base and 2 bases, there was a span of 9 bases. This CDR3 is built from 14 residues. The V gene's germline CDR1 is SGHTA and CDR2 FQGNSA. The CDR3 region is CASSLGQNTYEQYF. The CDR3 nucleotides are TGTGCCAGCAGCTTAGGGCAGAACACCTACGAGCAGTACTTC.

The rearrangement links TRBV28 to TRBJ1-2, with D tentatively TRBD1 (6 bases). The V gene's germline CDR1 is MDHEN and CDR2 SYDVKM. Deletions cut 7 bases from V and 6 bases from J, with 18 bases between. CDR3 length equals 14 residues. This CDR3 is CASKVQGGGDGYTF. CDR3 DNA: TGTGCCAGCAAGGTACAGGGAGGGGGTGATGGCTACACCTTC.

The CDR3, as DNA: TGTGCCAGCACGCTGGGGGCCGGGAACACTGAAGCTTTCTTT. It is translated as CASTLGAGNTEAFF. The V gene is TRBV7-9, the J gene TRBJ1-1; D might be TRBD1 (6 bases). The germline gives CDR1 SEHNR, CDR2 FQNEAQ (reference sequence). The CDR3 is made up of 14 amino acids. The ends were cut back, 7 bases at V and 1 base at J, with 13 bases in the middle.

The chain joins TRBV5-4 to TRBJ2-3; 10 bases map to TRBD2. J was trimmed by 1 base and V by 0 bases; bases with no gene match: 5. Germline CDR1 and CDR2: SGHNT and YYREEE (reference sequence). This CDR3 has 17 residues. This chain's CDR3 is CASSLVGLAGGTDTQYF. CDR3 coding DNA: TGTGCCAGCAGCTTGGTGGGGCTAGCGGGAGGCACAGATACGCAGTATTTT.

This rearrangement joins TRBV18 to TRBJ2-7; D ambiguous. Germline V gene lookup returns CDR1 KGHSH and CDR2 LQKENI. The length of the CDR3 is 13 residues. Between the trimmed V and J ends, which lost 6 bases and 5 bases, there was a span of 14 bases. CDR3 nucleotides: TGTGCCAGCTCCGCCCTGAGTCTGAACGAGCAGTACTTC. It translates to CASSALSLNEQYF.

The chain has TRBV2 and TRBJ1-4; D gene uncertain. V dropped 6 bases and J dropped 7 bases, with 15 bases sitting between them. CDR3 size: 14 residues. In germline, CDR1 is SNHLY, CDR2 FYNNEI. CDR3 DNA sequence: TGTGCCAGCAGGGTTGAAGGTTCGGGTGAAAAACTGTTTTTT. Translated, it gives CASRVEGSGEKLFF.

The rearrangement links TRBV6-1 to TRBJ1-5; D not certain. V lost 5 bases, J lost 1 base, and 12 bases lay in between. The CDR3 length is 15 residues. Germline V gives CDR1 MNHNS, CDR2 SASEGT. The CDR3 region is CASSTPGYSNQPQHF. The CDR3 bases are TGTGCCAGCAGTACCCCGGGCTACAGCAATCAGCCCCAGCATTTT.

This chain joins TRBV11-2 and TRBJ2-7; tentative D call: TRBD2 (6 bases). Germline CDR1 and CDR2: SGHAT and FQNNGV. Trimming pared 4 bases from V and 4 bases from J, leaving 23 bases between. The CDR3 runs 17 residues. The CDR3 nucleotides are TGTGCCAGCAGCTCCTTACGGGGCGGGGCCTCCGAGTACGAGCAGTACTTC. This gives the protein CASSSLRGGASEYEQYF.

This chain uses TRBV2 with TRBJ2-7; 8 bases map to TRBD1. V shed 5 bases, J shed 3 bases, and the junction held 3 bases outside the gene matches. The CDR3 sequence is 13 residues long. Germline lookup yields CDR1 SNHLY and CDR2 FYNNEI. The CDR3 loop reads CASSRDRYYEQYF. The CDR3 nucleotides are TGTGCCAGCAGTCGGGACAGGTACTACGAGCAGTACTTC.

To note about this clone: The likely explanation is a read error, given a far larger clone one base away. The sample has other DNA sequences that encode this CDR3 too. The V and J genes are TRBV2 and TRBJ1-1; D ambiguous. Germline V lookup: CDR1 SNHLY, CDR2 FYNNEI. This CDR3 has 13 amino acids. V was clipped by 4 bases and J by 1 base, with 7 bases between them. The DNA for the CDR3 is TGTGCCAGCAGTGTGGAGGAGAACACTGAAGCTTTCTTT. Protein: CASSVEENTEAFF.

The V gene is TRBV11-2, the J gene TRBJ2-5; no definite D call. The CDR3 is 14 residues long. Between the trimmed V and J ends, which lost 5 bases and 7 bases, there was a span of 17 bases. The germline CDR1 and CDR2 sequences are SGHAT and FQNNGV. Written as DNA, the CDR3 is TGTGCCAGCAGCCCCGACGGCTCCCTGGGGACCCAGTACTTC. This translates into CASSPDGSLGTQYF.

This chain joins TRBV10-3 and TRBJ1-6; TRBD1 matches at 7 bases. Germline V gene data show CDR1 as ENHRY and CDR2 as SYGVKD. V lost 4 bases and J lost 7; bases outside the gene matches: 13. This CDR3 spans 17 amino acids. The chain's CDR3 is CAISGSGGIGKNSPLHF. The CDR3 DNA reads TGTGCCATCAGTGGATCAGGGGGAATCGGGAAAAATTCACCCCTCCACTTT.

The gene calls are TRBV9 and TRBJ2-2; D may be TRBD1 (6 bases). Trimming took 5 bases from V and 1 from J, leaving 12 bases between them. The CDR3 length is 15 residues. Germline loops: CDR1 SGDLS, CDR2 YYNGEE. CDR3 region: CASSKEGQNTGELFF. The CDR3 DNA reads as TGTGCCAGCAGTAAAGAGGGACAGAACACCGGGGAGCTGTTTTTT.

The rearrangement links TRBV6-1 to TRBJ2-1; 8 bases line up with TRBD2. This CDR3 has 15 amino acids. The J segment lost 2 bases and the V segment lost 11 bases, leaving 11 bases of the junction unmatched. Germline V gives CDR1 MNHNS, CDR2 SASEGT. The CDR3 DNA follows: TGTGCCTGCGGGTCTAGCGGGCTCCCCTACAATGAGCAGTTCTTC. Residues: CACGSSGLPYNEQFF.

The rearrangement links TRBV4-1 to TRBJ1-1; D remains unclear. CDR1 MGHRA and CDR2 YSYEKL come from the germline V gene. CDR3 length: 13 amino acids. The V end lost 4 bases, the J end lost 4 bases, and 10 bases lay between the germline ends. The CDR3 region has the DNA TGCGCCAGCAGCCTTGGAGAGGGCACTGAAGCTTTCTTT. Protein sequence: CASSLGEGTEAFF.

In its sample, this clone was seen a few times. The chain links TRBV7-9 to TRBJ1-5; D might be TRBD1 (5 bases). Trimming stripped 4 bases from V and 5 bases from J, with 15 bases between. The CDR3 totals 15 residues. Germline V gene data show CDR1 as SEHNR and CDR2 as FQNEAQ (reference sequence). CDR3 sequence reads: CASSWGGGGHQPQHF. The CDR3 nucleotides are TGTGCCAGCAGCTGGGGGGGAGGTGGCCATCAGCCCCAGCATTTT.

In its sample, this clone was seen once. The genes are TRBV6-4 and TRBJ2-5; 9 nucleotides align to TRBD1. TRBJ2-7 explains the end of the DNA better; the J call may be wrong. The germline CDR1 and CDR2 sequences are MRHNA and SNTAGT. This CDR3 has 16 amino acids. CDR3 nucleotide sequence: TGTGCCAGCAGTAAACGCATTTGGGACAGGGCCTACGAGCAGTACTTC. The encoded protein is CASSKRIWDRAYEQYF.

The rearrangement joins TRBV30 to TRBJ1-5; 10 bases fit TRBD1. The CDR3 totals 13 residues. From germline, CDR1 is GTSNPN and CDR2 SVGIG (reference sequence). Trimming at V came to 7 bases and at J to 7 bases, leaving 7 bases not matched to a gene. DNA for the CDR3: TGTGCCTCAGCCGGGACAGGGGTCCAGCCCCAGCATTTT. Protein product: CASAGTGVQPQHF.

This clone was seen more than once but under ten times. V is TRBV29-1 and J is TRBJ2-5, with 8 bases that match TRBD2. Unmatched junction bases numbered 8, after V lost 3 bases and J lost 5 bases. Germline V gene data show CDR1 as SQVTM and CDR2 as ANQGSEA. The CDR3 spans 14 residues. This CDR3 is CSVESGLAGETQYF. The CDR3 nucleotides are TGCAGCGTTGAGTCAGGACTAGCTGGGGAGACCCAGTACTTC.

CDR3 amino acids: CASSPDSYNSPLHF. DNA for the CDR3: TGTGCCAGCAGTCCCGACAGCTACAATTCACCCCTCCACTTT. The V call is TRBV6-5, the J call TRBJ1-6; D may be TRBD1 (5 bases). Germline V gene lookup returns CDR1 MNHEY and CDR2 SVGAGI. The CDR3 spans 14 residues. V lost 5 bases and J 7 bases, leaving 12 bases between the germline ends.

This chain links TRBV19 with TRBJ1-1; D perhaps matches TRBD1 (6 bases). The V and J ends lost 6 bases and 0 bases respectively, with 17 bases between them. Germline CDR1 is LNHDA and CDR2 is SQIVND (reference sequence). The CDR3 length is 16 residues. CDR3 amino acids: CASRPTGTTVNTEAFF. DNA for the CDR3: TGTGCCAGTAGACCAACCGGGACAACGGTGAACACTGAAGCTTTCTTT. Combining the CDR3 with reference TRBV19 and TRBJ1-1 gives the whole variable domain DGGITQSPKYLFRKEGQNVTLSCEQNLNHDAMYWYRQDPGQGLRLIYYSQIVNDFQKGDIAEGYSVSREKKESFPLTVTSAQKNPTAFYLCASRPTGTTVNTEAFFGQGTRLTVV.

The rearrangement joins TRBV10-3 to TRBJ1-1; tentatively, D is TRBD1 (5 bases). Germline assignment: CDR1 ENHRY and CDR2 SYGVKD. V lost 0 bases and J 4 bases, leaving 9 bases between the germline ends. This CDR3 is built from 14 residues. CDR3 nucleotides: TGTGCCATCAGTGAGTCCGAAGGGGTCACTGAAGCTTTCTTT. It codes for CAISESEGVTEAFF.